The next 28 T cell receptor beta chains were all read from a single sample in a study of T cell responses to AZD1222 COVID-19 vaccine. The repertoire was sequenced with immunoSEQ multiplex PCR; TCRdb's copy has only in-frame clones and lacks some. The sample lists about 140,000 clones; roughly 92% were seen once. The material was peripheral blood, obtained on day 0 of AZD1222 vaccination. The receptors come from an adult in good health.

V gene TRBV7-2 combines with J gene TRBJ2-5; 8 positions match TRBD1. Per germline, CDR1 SGHTA and CDR2 FQGNSA. Germline trimming cut 3 bases from V and 5 bases from J; bases unmatched to any gene: 5. There are 14 residues in the CDR3. CDR3 nucleotides: TGTGCCAGCAGCTTCGACAGGGGCAGGGAGACCCAGTACTTC. Translation gives CASSFDRGRETQYF.

The rearrangement joins TRBV7-9 to TRBJ1-2; D remains ambiguous. V lost 2 bases and J 2 bases, leaving 12 bases between the germline ends. The CDR3 contains 15 residues. Germline CDR1 SEHNR, CDR2 FQNEAQ (reference sequence). In nucleotides, the CDR3 is TGTGCCAGCAGCTTATTGACGGGCGAGAACTATGGCTACACCTTC. Residues: CASSLLTGENYGYTF.

The V and J genes are TRBV18 and TRBJ2-7; 12 nucleotides agree with TRBD2. Unmatched junction bases numbered 1, after V lost 4 bases and J lost 0 bases. CDR1 is KGHSH, CDR2 LQKENI, per germline. This CDR3 has 15 amino acids. CDR3 amino acids: CASSQTSGSSYEQYF. CDR3 bases: TGTGCCAGCTCACAGACTAGCGGGAGCTCCTACGAGCAGTACTTC.

This chain connects TRBV6-6 to TRBJ1-4, with a tentative D call TRBD1 (5 bases). Germline V gene data show CDR1 as MNHNY and CDR2 as SVGAGI (reference sequence). Trimming stripped 5 bases from V and 10 bases from J, with 17 bases between. This CDR3 is 14 amino acids long. The CDR3: CASSRKGIAGKLFF. DNA of the CDR3: TGTGCCAGCAGTAGAAAGGGGATAGCCGGAAAACTGTTTTTT.

The chain employs TRBV28 and TRBJ2-1; the match to TRBD2 covers 9 bases. Trimming took 2 bases from V and 7 from J; bases not matched to a gene: 3. This CDR3 has 14 residues. The germline V gene encodes CDR1 MDHEN and CDR2 SYDVKM. The CDR3 is CASSLAGGGNEQFF. In nucleotides, the CDR3 is TGTGCCAGCAGTTTAGCGGGAGGGGGGAATGAGCAGTTCTTC.

The rearrangement uses TRBV10-2 and TRBJ2-7; no firm D call. From germline, CDR1 is WSHSY and CDR2 SAAADI. CDR3 length: 12 residues. V was shortened by 8 bases and J by 2 bases, with 10 bases between the two germline ends. This CDR3 is CASSQDTYEQYF. Written as DNA, the CDR3 is TGCGCCAGCTCTCAGGATACCTACGAGCAGTACTTC.

This clone has just one count. The rearrangement uses TRBV24-1 and TRBJ2-1; possibly TRBD2 for D (7 bases). Germline V gene sequence: CDR1 KGHDR, CDR2 SFDVKD. Trimming took 5 bases from V and 8 from J, leaving 18 bases between them. This CDR3 is built from 15 residues. In DNA, the CDR3 is TGTGCCACCAGTGCCCCCCCCGGGGGGCCAGATGAGCAGTTCTTC. This gives the protein CATSAPPGGPDEQFF.

CDR3 region: CASTLGQLNYGYTF. For the CDR3, the DNA is TGTGCCAGCACCCTGGGACAGCTCAACTATGGCTACACCTTC. The V call is TRBV5-6, the J call TRBJ1-2; 7 bases match TRBD1. Trimming removed 6 bases from V and 2 bases from J; junction bases left unmatched: 7. Germline CDR1 reads SGHDT; CDR2 reads YYEEEE. The CDR3 extends over 14 amino acids.

The chain joins TRBV6-5 to TRBJ1-1; D is undetermined. CDR1 and CDR2 from the germline V gene are MNHEY and SVGAGI. There are 13 residues in the CDR3. The V gene lost 7 bases and the J gene lost 5 bases, with 14 bases spanning the gap. The CDR3 loop is CASTIMRGTEAFF. CDR3 in DNA: TGTGCCAGCACCATAATGAGAGGGACTGAAGCTTTCTTT.

A single count supports this clone. The genes are TRBV7-9 and TRBJ2-5; D ambiguous. Germline loops: CDR1 SEHNR, CDR2 FQNEAQ (reference sequence). The CDR3 consists of 12 residues. The V end lost 0 bases, the J end lost 7 bases, and 6 bases lay between the germline ends. DNA for the CDR3: TGTGCCAGCAGCTTAGCGCTGGGGACCCAGTACTTC. Its translation is CASSLALGTQYF.

J is TRBJ2-1 and V is TRBV28; D unclear. Deletions cut 5 bases from V and 2 bases from J, with 13 bases between. Germline V gives CDR1 MDHEN, CDR2 SYDVKM. The CDR3 sequence is 15 residues long. CDR3 in amino acids: CASSKRRFTYNEQFF. The CDR3 DNA follows: TGTGCCAGCAGTAAAAGACGGTTTACCTACAATGAGCAGTTCTTC.

CDR3 in DNA: TGCGCCAGCAGCTTGCGGTCAGGGAGCTCTGGAAACACCATATATTTT. Its protein is CASSLRSGSSGNTIYF. V is TRBV5-1 and J is TRBJ1-3, with D perhaps matching TRBD1 (5 bases). V lost 1 base, J lost 0 bases, and 11 bases lay in between. CDR1 is SGHRS, CDR2 YFSETQ, per germline. CDR3 size: 16 residues.

The chain employs TRBV28 and TRBJ1-5; D is ambiguous. Trimming left V 2 bases short and J 8 bases short, with 7 bases between. The CDR3 consists of 12 residues. The germline CDR1 and CDR2 sequences are MDHEN and SYDVKM. Here the CDR3 DNA reads TGTGCCAGCAGTTTAGGGTGGAAGCCCCAGCATTTT. It translates to CASSLGWKPQHF.

In this sample, this clone turned up once. The V gene is TRBV28, the J gene TRBJ1-1, with a weak D call TRBD1 (6 bases). CDR1 and CDR2 (germline): MDHEN, SYDVKM. V shed 6 bases and J shed 7 bases, with 12 bases lying between them. There are 12 residues in the CDR3. This CDR3 is CASSRGGYEAFF. The CDR3 DNA reads as TGTGCCAGCAGCCGGGGGGGCTATGAAGCTTTCTTT.

The J gene is TRBJ2-5, the V gene TRBV5-1; perhaps TRBD1 as D (5 bases). V lost 0 bases, J lost 5 bases, and 11 bases lay in between. The germline V gene has CDR1 SGHRS and CDR2 YFSETQ. This CDR3 is built from 14 residues. CDR3 region: CASSLGTTRETQYF. The CDR3 DNA follows: TGCGCCAGCAGCTTGGGGACAACCAGGGAGACCCAGTACTTC. Combining the CDR3 with reference TRBV5-1 and TRBJ2-5 gives the whole variable domain KAGVTQTPRYLIKTRGQQVTLSCSPISGHRSVSWYQQTPGQGLQFLFEYFSETQRNKGNFPGRFSGRQFSNSRSEMNVSTLELGDSALYLCASSLGTTRETQYFGPGTRLLVL.

V is TRBV15 and J is TRBJ2-1, with TRBD2 matching over 11 bases. There are 20 residues in the CDR3. In germline, CDR1 is LNHNV, CDR2 YYDKDF (reference sequence). V shed 0 bases and J 3 bases; nucleotides not matched to a gene: 13. The CDR3 nucleotides read TGTGCCACCAGCAGAGATCGGATGAGACTAGCGGGATTACACTACAATGAGCAGTTCTTC. Amino acid sequence: CATSRDRMRLAGLHYNEQFF. The variable domain in full, completed from reference TRBV15 and TRBJ2-1, reads DAMVIQNPRYQVTQFGKPVTLSCSQTLNHNVMYWYQQKSSQAPKLLFHYYDKDFNNEADTPDNFQSRRPNTSFCFLDIRSPGLGDTAMYLCATSRDRMRLAGLHYNEQFFGPGTRLTVL.

The chain uses TRBV9 and TRBJ2-3, with unresolved D. This CDR3 region has 12 residues. Trimming took off 5 bases at V and 6 bases at J, with 10 bases between the two ends. The germline V gene has CDR1 SGDLS and CDR2 YYNGEE. This chain's CDR3 is CASSPALDTQYF. Written as DNA, the CDR3 is TGTGCCAGCAGTCCGGCCTTGGATACGCAGTATTTT. Using reference TRBV9 and TRBJ2-3 for the parts outside the CDR3, the full variable domain is DSGVTQTPKHLITATGQRVTLRCSPRSGDLSVYWYQQSLDQGLQFLIQYYNGEERAKGNILERFSAQQFPDLHSELNLSSLELGDSALYFCASSPALDTQYFGPGTRLTVL.

The chain combines TRBV2 with TRBJ1-4, with 9 bases fitting TRBD1. The germline V gene has CDR1 SNHLY and CDR2 FYNNEI. The V segment lost 6 bases and the J segment 5 bases; nucleotides outside the gene matches: 7. The CDR3 covers 15 residues. The CDR3 coding sequence is TGTGCCAGCAGGGACAGGGGCCTCCAAAATGAAAAACTGTTTTTT. It codes for CASRDRGLQNEKLFF.

The chain joins TRBV2 to TRBJ2-7; the D gene is possibly TRBD2 (5 bases). V shed 6 bases and J shed 3 bases, with 12 bases lying between them. CDR1 is SNHLY and CDR2 is FYNNEI in the germline V gene. This CDR3 is built from 13 residues. The CDR3 DNA reads TGTGCCAGCAGGAGATTAGCGAACTACGAGCAGTACTTC. Protein sequence: CASRRLANYEQYF.

The gene calls are TRBV10-3 and TRBJ1-1; D is possibly TRBD1 (6 bases). Germline values: CDR1 ENHRY, CDR2 SYGVKD. The V and J ends lost 4 bases and 3 bases respectively, with 12 bases between them. The length of the CDR3 is 14 residues. The CDR3 DNA follows: TGTGCCATCAGTGTCAGGACAGAAGACACTGAAGCTTTCTTT. Encoded protein: CAISVRTEDTEAFF.

The chain uses TRBV10-3 and TRBJ2-1; the D gene is possibly TRBD1 (6 bases). The CDR3 totals 14 residues. CDR1 is ENHRY, CDR2 SYGVKD, per germline. Trimming left V 4 bases short and J 2 bases short, with 9 bases between. The chain's CDR3 is CAISGGTPYNEQFF. In DNA form, the CDR3 reads TGTGCCATCAGTGGGGGGACACCCTACAATGAGCAGTTCTTC.

V gene TRBV2 combines with J gene TRBJ2-7, with 10 nucleotides matching TRBD2. With V trimmed by 3 bases and J by 6 bases, 11 bases remained unmatched. The CDR3 runs 16 residues. CDR1 and CDR2 from the germline V gene are SNHLY and FYNNEI. The CDR3 bases are TGTGCCAGCAGTGAGGGGGTGCTAGCGGGAGACCTCGAGCAGTACTTC. Amino acids: CASSEGVLAGDLEQYF.

This clone is classed as medium-sized (0.01 to 0.1%). The rearrangement links TRBV10-2 to TRBJ1-6, with 8 bases identical to TRBD1. The CDR3 covers 13 residues. V lost 6 bases and J lost 7; bases outside the gene matches: 2. Per germline, CDR1 WSHSY and CDR2 SAAADI. CDR3 nucleotides: TGCGCCAGCAGCAGGGGGCGAAATTCACCCCTCCACTTT. Translating it yields CASSRGRNSPLHF.

The chain couples TRBV2 to TRBJ1-5; 10 nucleotides line up with TRBD1. J lost 2 bases, V lost 6 bases, and 4 bases had no gene match. Germline CDR1 SNHLY, CDR2 FYNNEI. The CDR3 runs to 15 residues. This chain's CDR3 is CASSGDRGGNQPQHF. The CDR3 DNA is TGTGCCAGCAGCGGGGACAGGGGTGGCAATCAGCCCCAGCATTTT.

In its sample, this clone was seen a few times. This chain joins TRBV4-2 and TRBJ2-1; the D is unclear. Trimming removed 5 bases at V and 6 bases at J, with 8 bases between. Germline values: CDR1 LGHNA, CDR2 YNFKEQ. The CDR3 is made up of 12 amino acids. The CDR3 DNA reads TGTGCCAGCAGCAACGTCCCCAATGAGCAGTTCTTC. Amino acids: CASSNVPNEQFF.

V and J are TRBV28 and TRBJ1-2; D is possibly TRBD1 (5 bases). Germline lookup yields CDR1 MDHEN and CDR2 SYDVKM. The CDR3 has 14 amino acids. V was trimmed by 5 bases and J by 5 bases, leaving 15 bases between them. The CDR3 DNA reads as TGTGCCAGCAGTGAGCAGGGTGGGTGGTATGGCTACACCTTC. It translates to CASSEQGGWYGYTF.

The chain is built from TRBV6-6 and TRBJ1-1; D is perhaps TRBD1 (5 bases). Between the trimmed V and J ends, which lost 6 bases and 2 bases, there was a span of 13 bases. The CDR3 has 14 amino acids. The germline V gene has CDR1 MNHNY and CDR2 SVGAGI (reference sequence). CDR3 in DNA: TGTGCCAGCAGACTTAACCGGGACAACACTGAAGCTTTCTTT. It yields the protein CASRLNRDNTEAFF.

The rearrangement joins TRBV6-5 to TRBJ2-3; D call uncertain. Germline loops: CDR1 MNHEY, CDR2 SVGAGI. The CDR3 is made up of 15 amino acids. Trimming took off 6 bases at V and 4 bases at J, with 17 bases between the two ends. The CDR3 nucleotides are TGTGCCAGCAGCCGCACGGGTGTGTTCGCAGATACGCAGTATTTT. Amino acids: CASSRTGVFADTQYF.